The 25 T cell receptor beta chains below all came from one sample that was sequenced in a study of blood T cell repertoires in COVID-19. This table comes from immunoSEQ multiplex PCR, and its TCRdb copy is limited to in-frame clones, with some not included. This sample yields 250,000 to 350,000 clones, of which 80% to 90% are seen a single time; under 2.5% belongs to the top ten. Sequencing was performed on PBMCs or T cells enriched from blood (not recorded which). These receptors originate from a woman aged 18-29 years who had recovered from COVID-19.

Here the CDR3 DNA reads TGTGCCACTGGGGACAGTGTATCACCCGGGGAGCTGTTTTTT. Amino acids: CATGDSVSPGELFF. The chain uses TRBV24-1 and TRBJ2-2; TRBD1 agrees at 7 bases. Germline V gives CDR1 KGHDR, CDR2 SFDVKD. This CDR3 region has 14 residues. Losses at the gene ends were 10 bases for V and 6 bases for J; bases not matched to a gene: 10.

The CDR3: CASSQNPGQGASSPLHF. The CDR3 DNA reads as TGCGCCAGCAGCCAAAATCCGGGACAGGGGGCTAGTTCACCCCTCCACTTT. This rearrangement joins TRBV4-1 to TRBJ1-6; 12 positions agree with TRBD1. V dropped 2 bases and J dropped 9; count of bases not matched to a gene: 8. Germline assignment: CDR1 MGHRA and CDR2 YSYEKL. The CDR3 length is 17 residues.

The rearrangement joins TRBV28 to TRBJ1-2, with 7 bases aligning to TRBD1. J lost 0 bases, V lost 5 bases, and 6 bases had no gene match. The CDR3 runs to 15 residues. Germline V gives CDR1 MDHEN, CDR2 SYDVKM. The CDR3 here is CASSLKQGPNYGYTF. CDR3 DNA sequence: TGTGCCAGCAGTCTAAAACAGGGGCCTAACTATGGCTACACCTTC.

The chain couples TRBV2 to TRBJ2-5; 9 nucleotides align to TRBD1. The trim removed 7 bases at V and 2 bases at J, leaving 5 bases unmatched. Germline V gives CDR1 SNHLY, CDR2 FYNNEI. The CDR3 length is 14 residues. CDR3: CASNPDRGQETQYF. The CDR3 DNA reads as TGTGCCAGCAACCCGGACAGGGGACAAGAGACCCAGTACTTC.

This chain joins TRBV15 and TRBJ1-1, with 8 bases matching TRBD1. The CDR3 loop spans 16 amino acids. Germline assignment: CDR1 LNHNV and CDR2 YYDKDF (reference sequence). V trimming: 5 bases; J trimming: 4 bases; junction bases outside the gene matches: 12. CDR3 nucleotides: TGTGCCACCAGCTTACCCGGACAGGGATCGGGCACTGAAGCTTTCTTT. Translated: CATSLPGQGSGTEAFF.

The CDR3 DNA sequence: TGTGCCAGCAGCCAAGACCTCCTCTCCTACAATGAGCAGTTCTTC. Protein: CASSQDLLSYNEQFF. The chain is built from TRBV3-1 (or the pseudogene TRBV3-2) and TRBJ2-1; D remains ambiguous. Germline loops: CDR1 LGHDT, CDR2 YNNKEL (reference sequence). V lost 0 bases and J 0 bases, leaving 6 bases between the germline ends. The CDR3 is 15 residues long.

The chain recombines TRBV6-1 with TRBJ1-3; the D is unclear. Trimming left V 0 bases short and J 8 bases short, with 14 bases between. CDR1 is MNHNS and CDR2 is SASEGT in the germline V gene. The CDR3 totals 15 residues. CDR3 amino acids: CASSEAATPWDTIYF. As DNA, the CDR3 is TGTGCCAGCAGTGAAGCCGCGACTCCTTGGGACACCATATATTTT.

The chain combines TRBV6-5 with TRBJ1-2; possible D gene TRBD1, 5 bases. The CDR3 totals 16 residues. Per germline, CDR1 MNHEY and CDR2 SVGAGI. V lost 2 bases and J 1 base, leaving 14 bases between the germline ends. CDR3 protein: CASSYLSRGYNYGYTF. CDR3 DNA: TGTGCCAGCAGTTACCTTTCCCGGGGGTATAACTATGGCTACACCTTC.

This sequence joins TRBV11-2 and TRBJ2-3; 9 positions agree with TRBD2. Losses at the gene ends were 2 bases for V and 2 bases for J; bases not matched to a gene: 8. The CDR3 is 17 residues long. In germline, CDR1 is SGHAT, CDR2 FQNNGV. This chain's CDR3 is CASSLYGGGAATDTQYF. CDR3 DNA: TGTGCCAGCAGCTTATACGGCGGGGGGGCCGCCACAGATACGCAGTATTTT.

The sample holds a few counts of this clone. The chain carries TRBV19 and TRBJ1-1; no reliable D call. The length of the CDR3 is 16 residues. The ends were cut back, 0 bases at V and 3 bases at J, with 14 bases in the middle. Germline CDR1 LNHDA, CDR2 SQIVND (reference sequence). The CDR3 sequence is CASSIEPGRSYTEAFF. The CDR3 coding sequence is TGTGCCAGTAGTATAGAGCCCGGGAGGAGCTACACTGAAGCTTTCTTT. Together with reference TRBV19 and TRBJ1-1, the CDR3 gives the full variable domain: DGGITQSPKYLFRKEGQNVTLSCEQNLNHDAMYWYRQDPGQGLRLIYYSQIVNDFQKGDIAEGYSVSREKKESFPLTVTSAQKNPTAFYLCASSIEPGRSYTEAFFGQGTRLTVV.

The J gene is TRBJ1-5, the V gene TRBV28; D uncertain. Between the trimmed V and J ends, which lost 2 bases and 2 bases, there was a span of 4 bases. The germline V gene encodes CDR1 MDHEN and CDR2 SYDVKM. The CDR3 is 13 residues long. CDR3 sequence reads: CASSLAGNQPQHF. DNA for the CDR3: TGTGCCAGCAGTTTAGCAGGCAATCAGCCCCAGCATTTT.

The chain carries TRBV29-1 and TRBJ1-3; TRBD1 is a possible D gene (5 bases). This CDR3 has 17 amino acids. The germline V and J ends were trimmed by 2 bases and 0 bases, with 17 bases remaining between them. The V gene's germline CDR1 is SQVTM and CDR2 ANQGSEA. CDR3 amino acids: CSVERGRDPNSGNTIYF. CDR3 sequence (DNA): TGCAGCGTTGAACGTGGGAGGGACCCCAACTCTGGAAACACCATATATTTT. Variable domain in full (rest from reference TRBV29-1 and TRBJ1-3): SAVISQKPSRDICQRGTSLTIQCQVDSQVTMMFWYRQQPGQSLTLIATANQGSEATYESGFVIDKFPISRPNLTFSTLTVSNMSPEDSSIYLCSVERGRDPNSGNTIYFGEGSWLTVV.

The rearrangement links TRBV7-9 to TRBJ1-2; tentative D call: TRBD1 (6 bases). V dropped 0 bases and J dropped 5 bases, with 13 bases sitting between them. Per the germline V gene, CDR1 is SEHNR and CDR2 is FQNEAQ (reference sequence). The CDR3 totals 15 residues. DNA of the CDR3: TGTGCCAGCAGCTTAGCATCTGGGGGCTCTTATGGCTACACCTTC. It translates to CASSLASGGSYGYTF.

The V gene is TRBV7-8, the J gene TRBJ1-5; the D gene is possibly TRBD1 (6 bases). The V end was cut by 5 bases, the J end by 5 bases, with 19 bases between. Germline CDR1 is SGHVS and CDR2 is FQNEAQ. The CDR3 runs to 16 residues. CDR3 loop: CASSQGIPATDQPQHF. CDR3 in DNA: TGTGCCAGCAGCCAGGGGATTCCGGCTACTGATCAGCCCCAGCATTTT.

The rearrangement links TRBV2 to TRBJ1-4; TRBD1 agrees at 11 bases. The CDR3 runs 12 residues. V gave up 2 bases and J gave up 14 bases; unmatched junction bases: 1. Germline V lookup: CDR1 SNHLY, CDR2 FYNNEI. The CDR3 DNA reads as TGTGCCAGCAGTGAAAGGGACAGGGGGCTGTTTTTT. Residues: CASSERDRGLFF.

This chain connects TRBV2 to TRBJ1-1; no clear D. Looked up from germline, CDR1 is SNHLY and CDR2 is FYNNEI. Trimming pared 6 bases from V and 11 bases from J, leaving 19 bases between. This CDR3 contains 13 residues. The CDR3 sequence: CASRTSAEIDAFF. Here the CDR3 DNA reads TGTGCCAGCAGGACTTCGGCGGAGATTGATGCTTTCTTT.

CDR3 in amino acids: CASRLIRGAGYTF. The CDR3 nucleotides read TGTGCCAGCAGGCTGATCAGGGGGGCTGGCTACACCTTC. The chain uses TRBV27 and TRBJ1-2; TRBD1 agrees at 7 bases. Germline lookup yields CDR1 MNHEY and CDR2 SMNVEV (reference sequence). V gave up 6 bases and J gave up 7 bases; unmatched junction bases: 8. CDR3 length equals 13 residues.

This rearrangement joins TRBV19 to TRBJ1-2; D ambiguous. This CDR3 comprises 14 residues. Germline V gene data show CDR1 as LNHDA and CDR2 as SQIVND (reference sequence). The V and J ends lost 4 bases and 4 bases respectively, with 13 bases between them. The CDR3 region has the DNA TGTGCCAGTAGTAAGTTCGAGGGTTTCTATGGCTACACCTTC. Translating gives CASSKFEGFYGYTF.

CDR3 amino acids: CASSRYPGQSNEQYF. For the CDR3, the DNA is TGCGCCAGCAGCCGATATCCCGGACAGAGCAACGAGCAGTACTTC. The chain has TRBV5-1 and TRBJ2-7; possible D gene TRBD1, 6 bases. Germline lookup yields CDR1 SGHRS and CDR2 YFSETQ. The ends were cut back, 4 bases at V and 5 bases at J, with 19 bases in the middle. CDR3 length: 15 amino acids.

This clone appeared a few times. For the CDR3, the DNA is TGCGCCAGCAGCCAAGATAGGGGTGAAGCTTTCTTT. Its protein is CASSQDRGEAFF. The chain carries TRBV4-1 and TRBJ1-1; D may be TRBD1 (5 bases). Germline values: CDR1 MGHRA, CDR2 YSYEKL. This CDR3 comprises 12 residues. V was pared by 0 bases and J by 7 bases, with 6 bases between.

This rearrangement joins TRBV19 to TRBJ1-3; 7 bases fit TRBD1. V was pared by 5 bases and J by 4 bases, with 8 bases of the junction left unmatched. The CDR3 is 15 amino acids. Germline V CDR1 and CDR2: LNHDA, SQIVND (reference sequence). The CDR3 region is CASSSTGDAGNTIYF. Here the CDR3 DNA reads TGTGCCAGTAGTTCAACAGGGGACGCGGGAAACACCATATATTTT.

The CDR3 DNA is TGTGCCAGCAGCTTGCCCTCAAGGAGCTCCTACGAGCAGTACTTC. Its protein is CASSLPSRSSYEQYF. The chain carries TRBV5-6 and TRBJ2-7; D ambiguous. Trimming took off 1 base at V and 0 bases at J, with 11 bases between the two ends. This CDR3 has 15 amino acids. Germline lookup yields CDR1 SGHDT and CDR2 YYEEEE.

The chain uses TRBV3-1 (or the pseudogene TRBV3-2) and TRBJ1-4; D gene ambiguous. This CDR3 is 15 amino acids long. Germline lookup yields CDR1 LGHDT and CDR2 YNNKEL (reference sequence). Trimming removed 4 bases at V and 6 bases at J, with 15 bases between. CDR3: CASSRGRRTYEKLFF. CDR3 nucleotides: TGTGCCAGCAGCCGGGGTCGGAGGACCTATGAAAAACTGTTTTTT.

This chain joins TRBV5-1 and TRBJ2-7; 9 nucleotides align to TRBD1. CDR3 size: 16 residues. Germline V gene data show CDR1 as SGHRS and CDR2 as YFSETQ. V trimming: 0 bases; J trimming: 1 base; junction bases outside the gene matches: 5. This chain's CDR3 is CASSLGTGDGSYEQYF. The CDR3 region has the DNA TGCGCCAGCAGCTTGGGGACAGGGGACGGGTCCTACGAGCAGTACTTC.

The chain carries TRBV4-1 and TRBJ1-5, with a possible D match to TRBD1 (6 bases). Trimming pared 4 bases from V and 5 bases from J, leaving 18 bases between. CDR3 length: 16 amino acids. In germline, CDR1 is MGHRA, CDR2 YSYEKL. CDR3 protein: CASSPQGSGGDQPQHF. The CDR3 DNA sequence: TGCGCCAGCAGCCCGCAGGGGTCTGGTGGAGATCAGCCCCAGCATTTT.